The 26 T cell receptor beta chains below were found in one sample sequenced in a study of CD8+ T cells in alopecia areata. Sample treatment: oral pan-JAK inhibitor, 5-10 mg twice daily. Following extraction, RNA underwent reverse transcription to cDNA, which served as the sequencing template. Sequencing used immunoSEQ multiplex PCR; TCRdb keeps in-frame clones, though not all of them. The table records about 40,000 clones, roughly 90% of them present only once. This material consisted of CD8+ T cells sorted from blood, taken at week 24, from a patient treated with tofacitinib. The source is a human donor with alopecia areata.

The chain carries TRBV5-4 and TRBJ2-1; D unclear. The V gene's germline CDR1 is SGHNT and CDR2 YYREEE (reference sequence). The germline V and J ends were trimmed by 3 bases and 9 bases, with 22 bases remaining between them. CDR3 length: 16 amino acids. The CDR3 region has the DNA TGTGCCAGCAGCTATAGGTTTGGAGAACGGGCTACTGAGCAGTTCTTC. This codes for CASSYRFGERATEQFF.

This clone was recorded once. The chain combines TRBV29-1 with TRBJ2-2; D call uncertain. The V gene's germline CDR1 is SQVTM and CDR2 ANQGSEA. V lost 8 bases, J lost 0 bases, and 10 bases lay in between. This CDR3 contains 13 residues. CDR3 loop: CSHLGANTGELFF. Written as DNA, the CDR3 is TGCAGCCATCTTGGGGCGAACACCGGGGAGCTGTTTTTT.

The CDR3 region is CSVEDRQGTTYEQYF. The CDR3 DNA sequence: TGCAGCGTTGAAGATCGACAGGGGACGACCTACGAGCAGTACTTC. V and J are TRBV29-1 and TRBJ2-7; the match to TRBD1 covers 8 bases. The length of the CDR3 is 15 residues. J was trimmed by 2 bases and V by 0 bases; bases with no gene match: 6. Germline CDR1 is SQVTM and CDR2 is ANQGSEA.

V and J are TRBV4-3 and TRBJ2-1, with D tentatively TRBD1 (5 bases). V lost 0 bases, J lost 8 bases, and 14 bases lay in between. The CDR3 loop spans 15 amino acids. From germline, CDR1 is LGHNA and CDR2 YSLEER. The CDR3 DNA follows: TGCGCCAGCAGCCAAGAGAACAGGTGGGGCGATGAGCAGTTCTTC. This sequence encodes CASSQENRWGDEQFF.

There are a few counts of this clone. As DNA, the CDR3 is TGCAGCGATCGCGGGGGGTCCTACAATGAGCAGTTCTTC. Protein sequence: CSDRGGSYNEQFF. The chain carries TRBV29-1 and TRBJ2-1; 8 nucleotides line up with TRBD2. V shed 7 bases and J 1 base; nucleotides not matched to a gene: 3. The CDR3 length is 13 residues. Looked up from germline, CDR1 is SQVTM and CDR2 is ANQGSEA.

The V gene is TRBV18, the J gene TRBJ2-7; TRBD1 or TRBD2 may be the D gene (5 bases each). Trimming took off 3 bases at V and 7 bases at J, with 16 bases between the two ends. Germline V gene data show CDR1 as KGHSH and CDR2 as LQKENI. This CDR3 contains 14 residues. For the CDR3, the DNA is TGTGCCAGCTCACCGACTGGGACCATCAGGGAGCAGTACTTC. Translating it yields CASSPTGTIREQYF.

The chain carries TRBV11-2 and TRBJ2-7; the D gene could be TRBD1 or TRBD2 (5 bases each). The CDR3 spans 16 residues. Trimming cost V 4 bases and J 3 bases, with 19 bases left between them. CDR1 is SGHAT, CDR2 FQNNGV, per germline. The CDR3 region is CASSSFSLRDGYEQYF. CDR3 DNA: TGTGCCAGCAGCTCTTTCTCCCTCCGGGACGGCTACGAGCAGTACTTC.

The gene calls are TRBV7-6 and TRBJ2-3; 9 bases are shared with TRBD2. CDR1 and CDR2 (germline): SGHVS, FNYEAQ. The V and J ends lost 6 bases and 4 bases, in that order; junction bases with no gene match: 17. This CDR3 comprises 18 residues. In DNA form, the CDR3 reads TGTGCCAGCAGTTCTCCTACCTATAGGTGGACTAGCGCAGATACGCAGTATTTT. Its protein product is CASSSPTYRWTSADTQYF.

V gene TRBV7-9 combines with J gene TRBJ2-5, with D possibly being TRBD1 (5 bases). Germline-derived CDR1 and CDR2 are SEHNR and FQNEAQ (reference sequence). The CDR3 loop spans 14 amino acids. Trimming cost V 5 bases and J 2 bases, with 12 bases left between them. The CDR3 region has the DNA TGTGCCAGCAGCAGGGGTGAGGCTCAAGAGACCCAGTACTTC. Translating it yields CASSRGEAQETQYF.

The chain uses TRBV19 and TRBJ1-2; the D is unclear. The CDR3 has 15 amino acids. Looked up from germline, CDR1 is LNHDA and CDR2 is SQIVND (reference sequence). Trimming left V 4 bases short and J 6 bases short, with 18 bases between. Here the CDR3 reads CASSKAGGPRDGYTF. The CDR3 nucleotides read TGTGCCAGTAGTAAAGCCGGCGGTCCCAGAGATGGCTACACCTTC. Full variable domain (rest looked up from reference TRBV19 and TRBJ1-2): DGGITQSPKYLFRKEGQNVTLSCEQNLNHDAMYWYRQDPGQGLRLIYYSQIVNDFQKGDIAEGYSVSREKKESFPLTVTSAQKNPTAFYLCASSKAGGPRDGYTFGSGTRLTVV.

The gene calls are TRBV27 and TRBJ2-5, with TRBD2 matching over 8 bases. CDR1 is MNHEY and CDR2 is SMNVEV in the germline V gene (reference sequence). V was clipped by 7 bases and J by 5 bases; unmatched bases: 12. CDR3 length equals 15 residues. CDR3 in DNA: TGTGCCAGCACCCCCTTCACGGGGGGGGGTGAGACCCAGTACTTC. This sequence encodes CASTPFTGGGETQYF.

The gene calls are TRBV11-2 and TRBJ2-3; D remains unclear. The CDR3 is 16 residues long. Trimming took off 0 bases at V and 6 bases at J, with 16 bases between the two ends. In germline, CDR1 is SGHAT, CDR2 FQNNGV. CDR3 DNA: TGTGCCAGCAGCTTAGACATAACCCGGTTAGGTGATACGCAGTATTTT. Its translation is CASSLDITRLGDTQYF. The full variable domain, rest sourced from reference TRBV11-2 and TRBJ2-3, is EAGVAQSPRYKIIEKRQSVAFWCNPISGHATLYWYQQILGQGPKLLIQFQNNGVVDDSQLPKDRFSAERLKGVDSTLKIQPAKLEDSAVYLCASSLDITRLGDTQYFGPGTRLTVL.

This clone was seen only once. The V and J genes are TRBV6-5 and TRBJ2-3; TRBD2 aligns across 9 bases. The CDR3 totals 13 residues. Losses at the gene ends were 6 bases for V and 12 bases for J; bases not matched to a gene: 10. Germline V lookup: CDR1 MNHEY, CDR2 SVGAGI. CDR3 residues: CASSPTGLAPQYF. The CDR3 nucleotides are TGTGCCAGCAGCCCCACGGGACTAGCTCCCCAGTATTTT.

The CDR3: CASSEEGGAPGELFF. The CDR3 DNA is TGTGCCAGCAGTGAAGAAGGGGGGGCTCCCGGGGAGCTGTTTTTT. V is TRBV6-1 and J is TRBJ2-2; D is possibly TRBD2 (7 bases). Germline lookup yields CDR1 MNHNS and CDR2 SASEGT. The V end lost 1 base, the J end lost 6 bases, and 12 bases lay between the germline ends. CDR3 length: 15 amino acids.

The chain joins TRBV7-3 to TRBJ2-3; a possible D gene is TRBD2 (6 bases). CDR3 length equals 12 residues. Trimming pared 4 bases from V and 8 bases from J, leaving 10 bases between. Looked up from germline, CDR1 is SGHTA and CDR2 is FQGTGA. CDR3 residues: CASSSTGGTQYF. The CDR3 nucleotides read TGTGCCAGCAGCTCAACCGGGGGTACGCAGTATTTT.

A few counts support this clone. This chain links TRBV7-3 with TRBJ2-3, with D possibly being TRBD2 (6 bases). Trimming stripped 5 bases from V and 4 bases from J, with 10 bases between. Per the germline V gene, CDR1 is SGHTA and CDR2 is FQGTGA. The CDR3 consists of 13 residues. CDR3 in amino acids: CASSLGLPDTQYF. CDR3 nucleotide sequence: TGTGCCAGCAGCCTGGGACTTCCAGATACGCAGTATTTT.

This chain links TRBV28 with TRBJ1-5, with D unresolved. CDR1 and CDR2 (germline): MDHEN, SYDVKM. Between the trimmed V and J ends, which lost 5 bases and 2 bases, there was a span of 19 bases. The CDR3 has 17 residues. Here the CDR3 reads CASSPLQETPGNQPQHF. The CDR3 DNA sequence: TGTGCCAGCAGTCCCCTCCAGGAAACACCCGGCAATCAGCCCCAGCATTTT.

The rearrangement uses TRBV7-2 and TRBJ1-2; 8 bases match TRBD1. CDR1 and CDR2 from the germline V gene are SGHTA and FQGNSA. The CDR3 spans 15 residues. Trimming at V came to 0 bases and at J to 6 bases, leaving 6 bases not matched to a gene. The CDR3 DNA is TGTGCCAGCAGCTTAGCGGTGGCAGGGGGCGATGGCTACACCTTC. Protein product: CASSLAVAGGDGYTF.

The chain joins TRBV4-2 to TRBJ2-7; 10 nucleotides agree with TRBD2. The germline CDR1 and CDR2 sequences are LGHNA and YNFKEQ. This CDR3 is 14 amino acids long. V gave up 1 base and J gave up 5 bases; unmatched junction bases: 2. The CDR3 spells CASSQGSGRDEQYF. CDR3 in DNA: TGTGCCAGCAGCCAAGGGAGCGGGAGGGACGAGCAGTACTTC.

A single count supports this clone. The V and J genes are TRBV30 and TRBJ2-1; 9 positions match TRBD1. The trim removed 6 bases at V and 4 bases at J, leaving 4 bases unmatched. Germline V CDR1 and CDR2: GTSNPN, SVGIG (reference sequence). The CDR3 sequence is 13 residues long. The CDR3 is CACRQGEYNEQFF. CDR3 in DNA: TGTGCCTGCAGACAGGGGGAATACAATGAGCAGTTCTTC.

The chain combines TRBV6-4 with TRBJ1-1; D is possibly TRBD1 (5 bases). V was pared by 3 bases and J by 1 base, with 12 bases between. This CDR3 has 15 residues. Germline V CDR1 and CDR2: MRHNA, SNTAGT. CDR3 sequence (DNA): TGTGCCAGCAGTGAACGGGGGGGGGAGAACACTGAAGCTTTCTTT. This gives the protein CASSERGGENTEAFF.

The V call is TRBV15, the J call TRBJ2-7; TRBD1 or TRBD2 may be the D gene (5 bases each). CDR1 is LNHNV, CDR2 YYDKDF, per germline (reference sequence). CDR3 length: 14 amino acids. V lost 4 bases and J 4 bases, leaving 14 bases between the germline ends. CDR3 nucleotide sequence: TGTGCCACCAGCACCGAGGGGAACGGGTACGAGCAGTACTTC. Protein product: CATSTEGNGYEQYF.

The rearrangement links TRBV6-9 to TRBJ2-1, with D maybe TRBD1 (5 bases). The V gene's germline CDR1 is MNHGY and CDR2 SVAAGI. The CDR3 sequence is 16 residues long. V lost 2 bases, J lost 1 base, and 12 bases lay in between. This chain's CDR3 is CASSYRQRLSYNEQFF. CDR3 nucleotides: TGTGCCAGCAGTTATCGACAGCGCCTTTCCTACAATGAGCAGTTCTTC.

This chain connects TRBV6-1 to TRBJ2-2; tentatively, D is TRBD1 (6 bases). Per the germline V gene, CDR1 is MNHNS and CDR2 is SASEGT. The CDR3 has 15 amino acids. Trimming shortened V by 6 bases and J by 5 bases, and 16 bases separated the two germline ends. CDR3 residues: CASSLSGTQTGELFF. CDR3 coding DNA: TGTGCCAGCAGCCTATCCGGGACACAGACCGGGGAGCTGTTTTTT.

The chain carries TRBV28 and TRBJ1-1; D possibly corresponds to TRBD1 (5 bases). Between the trimmed V and J ends, which lost 1 base and 1 base, there was a span of 13 bases. Germline loops: CDR1 MDHEN, CDR2 SYDVKM. This CDR3 has 16 amino acids. CDR3 in DNA: TGTGCCAGCAGTTTATTCCAGGGAGGTACGAACACTGAAGCTTTCTTT. Protein product: CASSLFQGGTNTEAFF.

The V gene is TRBV5-4, the J gene TRBJ2-5; TRBD2 matches at 9 bases. The CDR3 has 16 residues. Germline values: CDR1 SGHNT, CDR2 YYREEE (reference sequence). V shed 1 base, J shed 5 bases, and the junction held 9 bases outside the gene matches. The CDR3 DNA reads TGTGCCAGCAGCTTGATGCGGGGGGGCCTGGGTGAGACCCAGTACTTC. Amino acid sequence: CASSLMRGGLGETQYF.